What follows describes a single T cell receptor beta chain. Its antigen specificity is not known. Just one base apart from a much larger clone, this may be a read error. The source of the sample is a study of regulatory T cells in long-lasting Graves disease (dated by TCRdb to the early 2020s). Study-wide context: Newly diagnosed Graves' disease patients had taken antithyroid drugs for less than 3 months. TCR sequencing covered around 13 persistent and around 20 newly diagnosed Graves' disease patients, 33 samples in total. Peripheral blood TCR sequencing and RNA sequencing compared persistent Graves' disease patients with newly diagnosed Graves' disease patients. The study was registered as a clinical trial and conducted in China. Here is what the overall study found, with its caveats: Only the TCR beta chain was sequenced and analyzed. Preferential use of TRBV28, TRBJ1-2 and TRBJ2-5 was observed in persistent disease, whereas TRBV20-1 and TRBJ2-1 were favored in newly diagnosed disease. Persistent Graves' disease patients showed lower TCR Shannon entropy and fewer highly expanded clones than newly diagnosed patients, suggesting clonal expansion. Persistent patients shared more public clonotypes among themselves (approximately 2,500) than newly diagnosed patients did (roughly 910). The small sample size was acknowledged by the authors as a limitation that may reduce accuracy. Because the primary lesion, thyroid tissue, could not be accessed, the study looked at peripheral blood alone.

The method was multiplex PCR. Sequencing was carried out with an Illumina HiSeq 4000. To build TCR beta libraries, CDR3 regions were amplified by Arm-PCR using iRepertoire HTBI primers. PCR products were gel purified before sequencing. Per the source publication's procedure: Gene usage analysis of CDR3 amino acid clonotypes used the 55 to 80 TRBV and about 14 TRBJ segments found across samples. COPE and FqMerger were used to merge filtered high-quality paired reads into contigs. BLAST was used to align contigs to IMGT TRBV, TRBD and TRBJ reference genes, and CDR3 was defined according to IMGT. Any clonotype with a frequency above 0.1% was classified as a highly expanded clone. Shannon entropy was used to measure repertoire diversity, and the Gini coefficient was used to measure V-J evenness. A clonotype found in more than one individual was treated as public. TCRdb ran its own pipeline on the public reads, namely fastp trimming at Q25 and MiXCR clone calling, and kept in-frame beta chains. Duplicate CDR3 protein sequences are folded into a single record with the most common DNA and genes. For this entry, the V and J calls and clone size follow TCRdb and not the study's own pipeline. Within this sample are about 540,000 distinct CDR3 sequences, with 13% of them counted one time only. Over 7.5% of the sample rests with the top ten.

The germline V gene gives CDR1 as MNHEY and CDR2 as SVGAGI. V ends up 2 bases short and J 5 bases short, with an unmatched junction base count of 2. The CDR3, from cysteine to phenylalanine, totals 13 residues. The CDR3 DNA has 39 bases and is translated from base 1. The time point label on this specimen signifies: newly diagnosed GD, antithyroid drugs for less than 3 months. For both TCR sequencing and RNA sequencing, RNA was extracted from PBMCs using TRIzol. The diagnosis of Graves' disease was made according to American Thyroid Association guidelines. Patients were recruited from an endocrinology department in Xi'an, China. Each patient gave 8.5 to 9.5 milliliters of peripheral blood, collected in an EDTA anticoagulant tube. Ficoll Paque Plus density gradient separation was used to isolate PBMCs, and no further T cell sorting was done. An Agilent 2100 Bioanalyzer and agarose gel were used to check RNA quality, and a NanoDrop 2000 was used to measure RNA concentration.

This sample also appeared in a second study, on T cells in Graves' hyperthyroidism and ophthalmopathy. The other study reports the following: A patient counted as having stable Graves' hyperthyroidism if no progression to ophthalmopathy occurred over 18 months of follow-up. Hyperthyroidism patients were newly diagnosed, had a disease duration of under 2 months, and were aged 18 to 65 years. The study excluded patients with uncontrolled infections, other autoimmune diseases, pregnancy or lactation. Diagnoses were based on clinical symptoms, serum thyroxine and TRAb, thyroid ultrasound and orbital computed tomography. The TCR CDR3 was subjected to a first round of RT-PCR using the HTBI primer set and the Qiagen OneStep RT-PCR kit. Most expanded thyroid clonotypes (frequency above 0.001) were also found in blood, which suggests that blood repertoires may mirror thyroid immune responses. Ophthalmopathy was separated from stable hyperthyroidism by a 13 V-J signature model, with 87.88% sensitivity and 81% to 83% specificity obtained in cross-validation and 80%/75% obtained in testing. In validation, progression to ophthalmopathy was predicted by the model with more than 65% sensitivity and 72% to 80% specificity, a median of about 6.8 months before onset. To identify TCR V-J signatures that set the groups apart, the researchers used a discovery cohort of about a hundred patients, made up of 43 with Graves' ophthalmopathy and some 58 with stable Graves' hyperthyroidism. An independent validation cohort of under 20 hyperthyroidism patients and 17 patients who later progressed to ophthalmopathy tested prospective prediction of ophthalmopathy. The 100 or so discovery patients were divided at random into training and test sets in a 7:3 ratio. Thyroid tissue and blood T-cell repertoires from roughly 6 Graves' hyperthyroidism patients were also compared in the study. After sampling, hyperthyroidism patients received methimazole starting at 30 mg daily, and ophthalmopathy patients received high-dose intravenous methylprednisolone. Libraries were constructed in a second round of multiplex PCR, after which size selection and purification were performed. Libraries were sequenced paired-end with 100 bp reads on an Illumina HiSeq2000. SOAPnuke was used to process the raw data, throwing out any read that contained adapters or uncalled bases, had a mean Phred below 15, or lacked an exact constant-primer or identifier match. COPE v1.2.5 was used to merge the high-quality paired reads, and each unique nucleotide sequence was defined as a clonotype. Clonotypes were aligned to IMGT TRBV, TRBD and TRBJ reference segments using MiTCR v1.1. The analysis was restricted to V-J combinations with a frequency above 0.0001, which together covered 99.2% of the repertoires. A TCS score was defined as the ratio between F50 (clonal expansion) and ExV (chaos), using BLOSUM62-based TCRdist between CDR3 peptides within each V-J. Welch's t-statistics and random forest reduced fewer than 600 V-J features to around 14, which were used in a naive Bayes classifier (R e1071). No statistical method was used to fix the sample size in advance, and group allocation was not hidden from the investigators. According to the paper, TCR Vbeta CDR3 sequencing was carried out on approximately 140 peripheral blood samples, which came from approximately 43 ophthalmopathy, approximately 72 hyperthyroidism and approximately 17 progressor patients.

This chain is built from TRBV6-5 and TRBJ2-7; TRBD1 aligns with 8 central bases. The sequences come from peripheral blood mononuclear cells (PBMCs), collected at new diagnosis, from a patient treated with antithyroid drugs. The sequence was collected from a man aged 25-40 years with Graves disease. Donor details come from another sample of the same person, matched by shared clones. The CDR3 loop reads CASSYGTGHEQYF. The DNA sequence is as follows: TGTGCCAGCAGTTACGGGACAGGTCACGAGCAGTACTTC.